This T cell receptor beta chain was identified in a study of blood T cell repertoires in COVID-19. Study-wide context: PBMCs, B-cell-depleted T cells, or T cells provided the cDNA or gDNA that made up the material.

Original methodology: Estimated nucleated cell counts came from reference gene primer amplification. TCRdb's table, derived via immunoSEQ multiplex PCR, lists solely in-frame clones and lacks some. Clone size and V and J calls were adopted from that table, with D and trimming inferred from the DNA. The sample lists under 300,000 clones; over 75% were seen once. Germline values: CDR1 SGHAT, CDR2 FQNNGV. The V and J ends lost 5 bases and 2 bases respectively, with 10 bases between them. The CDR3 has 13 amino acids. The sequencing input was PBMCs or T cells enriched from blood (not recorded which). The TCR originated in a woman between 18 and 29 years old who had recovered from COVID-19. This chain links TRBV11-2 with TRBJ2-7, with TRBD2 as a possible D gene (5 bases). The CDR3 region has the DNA TGTGCCAGCAGCCGGGAAGGGACCTACGAGCAGTACTTC. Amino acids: CASSREGTYEQYF.